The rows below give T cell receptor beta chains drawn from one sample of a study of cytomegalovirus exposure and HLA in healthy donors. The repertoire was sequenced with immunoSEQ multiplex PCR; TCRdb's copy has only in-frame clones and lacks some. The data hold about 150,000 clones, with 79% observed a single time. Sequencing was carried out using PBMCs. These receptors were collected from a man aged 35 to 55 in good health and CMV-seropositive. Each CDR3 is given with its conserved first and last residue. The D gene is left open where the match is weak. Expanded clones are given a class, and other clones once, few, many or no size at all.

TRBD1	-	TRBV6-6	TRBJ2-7	CASSWDRDRDYEQYF	TGTGCCAGCAGTTGGGACCGGGACAGGGACTACGAGCAGTACTTC
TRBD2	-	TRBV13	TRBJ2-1	CASSSGLAGIYNEQFF	TGTGCCAGCAGCTCGGGACTAGCGGGAATCTACAATGAGCAGTTCTTC
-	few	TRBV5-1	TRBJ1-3	CASSLSGIGNTIYF	TGCGCCAGCAGCTTGAGCGGGATAGGGAACACCATATATTTT
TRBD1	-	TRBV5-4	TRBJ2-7	CASSPWTGGLHEQYF	TGTGCCAGCAGCCCTTGGACAGGGGGCCTCCACGAGCAGTACTTC
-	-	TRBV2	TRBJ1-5	CASSRQGRRNQPQHF	TGTGCCAGCAGTCGGCAGGGTCGACGCAATCAGCCCCAGCATTTT
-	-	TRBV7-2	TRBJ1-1	CASSPGRDTEAFF	TGTGCCAGCAGCCCGGGTCGGGACACTGAAGCTTTCTTT
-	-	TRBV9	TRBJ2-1	CASSVMDFPSYNEQFF	TGTGCCAGCAGCGTAATGGACTTCCCCTCCTACAATGAGCAGTTCTTC
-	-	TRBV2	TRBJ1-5	CASSEGGQGLGQPQHF	TGTGCCAGCAGTGAAGGGGGCCAGGGACTGGGTCAGCCCCAGCATTTT
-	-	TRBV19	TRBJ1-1	CASSVDRNTEAFF	TGTGCCAGTAGTGTGGACAGGAACACTGAAGCTTTCTTT
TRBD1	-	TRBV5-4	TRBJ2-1	CASSPLTGTGGNEQFF	TGTGCCAGCAGCCCTCTCACCGGGACAGGGGGCAATGAGCAGTTCTTC
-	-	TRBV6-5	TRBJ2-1	CASSYSPSFNEQFF	TGTGCCAGCAGTTACTCGCCTAGTTTCAATGAGCAGTTCTTC
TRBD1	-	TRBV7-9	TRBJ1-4	CASSTRTGGRNEKLFF	TGTGCCAGCAGCACTCGGACAGGGGGTCGCAATGAAAAACTGTTTTTT
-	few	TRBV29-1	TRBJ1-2	CSVNGGDYGYTF	TGCAGCGTTAATGGGGGGGACTATGGCTACACCTTC
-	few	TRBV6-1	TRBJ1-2	CASSEGSGASLSYGYTF	TGTGCCAGCAGTGAAGGGTCAGGGGCCTCCTTGAGCTATGGCTACACCTTC
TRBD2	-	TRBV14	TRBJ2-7	CASSRGGRVYEQYF	TGTGCCAGCAGCCGGGGCGGGAGGGTCTACGAGCAGTACTTC
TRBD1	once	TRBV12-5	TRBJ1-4	CASGRGQGAREKLFF	TGTGCTAGTGGACGCGGACAGGGGGCACGGGAAAAACTGTTTTTT
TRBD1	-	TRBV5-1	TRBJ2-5	CASSLGTGDGETQYF	TGCGCCAGCAGCTTGGGAACAGGGGATGGAGAGACCCAGTACTTC
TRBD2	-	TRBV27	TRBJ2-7	CASSPGLAGLPLYEQYF	TGTGCCAGCAGTCCGGGACTAGCGGGACTCCCCCTTTACGAGCAGTACTTC
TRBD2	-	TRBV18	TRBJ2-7	CASSPQAGGPLEQYF	TGTGCCAGCTCACCGCAAGCGGGAGGGCCTCTCGAGCAGTACTTC
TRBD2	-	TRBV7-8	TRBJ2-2	CASSRLAVTGELFF	TGTGCCAGCAGCCGACTAGCGGTCACCGGGGAGCTGTTTTTT
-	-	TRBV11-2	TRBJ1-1	CASSGGDNTEAFF	TGTGCCAGCAGTGGCGGGGACAACACTGAAGCTTTCTTT
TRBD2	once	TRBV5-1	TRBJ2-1	CASSRSSGSHEQFF	TGCGCCAGCAGTAGGTCTAGCGGGAGTCATGAGCAGTTCTTC
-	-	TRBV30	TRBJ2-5	CAWNMGAGQETQYF	TGTGCCTGGAATATGGGTGCAGGCCAAGAGACCCAGTACTTC
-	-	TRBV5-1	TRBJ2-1	CASSLNGNNEQFF	TGCGCCAGCAGCTTGAACGGGAACAATGAGCAGTTCTTC
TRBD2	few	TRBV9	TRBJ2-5	CASSVEREEGETQYF	TGTGCCAGCAGCGTAGAGCGGGAGGAAGGTGAGACCCAGTACTTC
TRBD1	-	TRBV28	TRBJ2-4	CASSPSFQGDRDIQYF	TGTGCCAGCAGTCCTTCCTTTCAGGGGGATCGAGACATTCAGTACTTC
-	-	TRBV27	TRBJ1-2	CASSPGSGVGYTF	TGTGCCAGCAGTCCCGGCTCCGGGGTGGGCTACACCTTC